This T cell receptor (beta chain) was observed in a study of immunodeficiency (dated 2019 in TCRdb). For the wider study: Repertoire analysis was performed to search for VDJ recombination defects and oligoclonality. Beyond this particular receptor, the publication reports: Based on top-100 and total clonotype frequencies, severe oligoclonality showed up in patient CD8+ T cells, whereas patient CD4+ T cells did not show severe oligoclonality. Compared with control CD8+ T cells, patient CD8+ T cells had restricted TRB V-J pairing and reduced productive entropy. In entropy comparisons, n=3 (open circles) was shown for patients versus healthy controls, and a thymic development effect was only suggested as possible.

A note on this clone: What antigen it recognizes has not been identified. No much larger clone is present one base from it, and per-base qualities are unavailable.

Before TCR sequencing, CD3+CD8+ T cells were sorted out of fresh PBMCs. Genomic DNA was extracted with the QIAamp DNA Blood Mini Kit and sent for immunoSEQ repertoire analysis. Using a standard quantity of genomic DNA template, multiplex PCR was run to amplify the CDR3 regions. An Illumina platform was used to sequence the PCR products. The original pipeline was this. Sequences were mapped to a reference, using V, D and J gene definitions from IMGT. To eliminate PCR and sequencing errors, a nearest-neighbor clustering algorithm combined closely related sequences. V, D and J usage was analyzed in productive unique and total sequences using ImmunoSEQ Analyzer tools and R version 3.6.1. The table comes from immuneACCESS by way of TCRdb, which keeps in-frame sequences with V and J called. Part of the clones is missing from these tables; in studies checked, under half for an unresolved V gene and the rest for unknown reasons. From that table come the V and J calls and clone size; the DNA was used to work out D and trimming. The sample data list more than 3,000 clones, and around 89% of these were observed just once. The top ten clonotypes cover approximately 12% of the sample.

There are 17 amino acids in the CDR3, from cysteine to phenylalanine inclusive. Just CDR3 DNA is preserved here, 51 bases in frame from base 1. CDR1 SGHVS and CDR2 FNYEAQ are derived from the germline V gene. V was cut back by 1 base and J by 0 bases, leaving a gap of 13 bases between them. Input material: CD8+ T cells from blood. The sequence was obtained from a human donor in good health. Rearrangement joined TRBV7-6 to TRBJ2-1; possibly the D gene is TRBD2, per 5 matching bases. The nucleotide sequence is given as TGTGCCAGCAGCTTAGGGCTAGCTGCCAGCTCCTACAATGAGCAGTTCTTC. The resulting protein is CASSLGLAASSYNEQFF. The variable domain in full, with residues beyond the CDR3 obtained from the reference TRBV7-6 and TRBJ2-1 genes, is GAGVSQSPRYKVTKRGQDVALRCDPISGHVSLYWYRQALGQGPEFLTYFNYEAQQDKSGLPNDRFSAERPEGSISTLTIQRTEQRDSAMYRCASSLGLAASSYNEQFFGPGTRLTVL.